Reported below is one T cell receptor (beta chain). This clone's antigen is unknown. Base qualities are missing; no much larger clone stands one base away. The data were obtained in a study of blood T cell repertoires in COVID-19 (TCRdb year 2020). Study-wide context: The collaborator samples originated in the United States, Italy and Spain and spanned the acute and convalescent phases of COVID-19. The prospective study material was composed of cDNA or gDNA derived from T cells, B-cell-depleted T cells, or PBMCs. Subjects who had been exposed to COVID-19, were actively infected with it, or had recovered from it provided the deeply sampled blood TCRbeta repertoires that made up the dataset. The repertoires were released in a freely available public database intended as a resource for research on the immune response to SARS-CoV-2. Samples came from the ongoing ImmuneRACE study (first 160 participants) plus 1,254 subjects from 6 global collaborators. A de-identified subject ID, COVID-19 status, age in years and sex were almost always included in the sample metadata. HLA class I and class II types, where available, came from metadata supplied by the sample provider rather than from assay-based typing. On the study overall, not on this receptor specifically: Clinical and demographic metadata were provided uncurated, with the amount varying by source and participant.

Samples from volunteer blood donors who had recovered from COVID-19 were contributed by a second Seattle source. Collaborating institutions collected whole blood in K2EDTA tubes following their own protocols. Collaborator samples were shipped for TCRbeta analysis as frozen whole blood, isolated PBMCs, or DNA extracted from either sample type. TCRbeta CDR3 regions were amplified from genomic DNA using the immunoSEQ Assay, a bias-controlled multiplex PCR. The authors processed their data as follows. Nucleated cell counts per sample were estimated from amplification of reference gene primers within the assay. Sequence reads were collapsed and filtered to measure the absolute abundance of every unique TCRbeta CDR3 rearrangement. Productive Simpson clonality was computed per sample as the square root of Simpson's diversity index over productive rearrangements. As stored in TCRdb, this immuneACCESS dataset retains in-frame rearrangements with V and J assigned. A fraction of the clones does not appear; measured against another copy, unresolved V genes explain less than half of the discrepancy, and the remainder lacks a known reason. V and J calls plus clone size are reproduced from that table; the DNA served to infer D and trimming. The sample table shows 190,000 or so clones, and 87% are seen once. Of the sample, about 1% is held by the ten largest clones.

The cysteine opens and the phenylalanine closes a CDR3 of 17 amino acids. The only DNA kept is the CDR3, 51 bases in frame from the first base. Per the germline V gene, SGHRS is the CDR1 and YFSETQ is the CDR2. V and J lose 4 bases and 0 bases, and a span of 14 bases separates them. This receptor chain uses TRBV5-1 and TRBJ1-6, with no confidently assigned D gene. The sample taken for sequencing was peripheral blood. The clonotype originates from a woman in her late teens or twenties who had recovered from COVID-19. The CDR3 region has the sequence CASSLRGGSSYNSPLHF. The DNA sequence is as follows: TGCGCCAGCAGCCTTCGGGGAGGGAGCTCCTATAATTCACCCCTCCACTTT.